The T cell receptor (beta chain) under discussion was sequenced for a study of radiotherapy plus CTLA-4 blockade in lung cancer. Study at large: Objective responses were documented in over 15% of patients, with disease control in 31%.

V lost 6 bases, J lost 1 base, and 10 bases lay in between. CDR3 length: 14 residues. Germline V gene data show CDR1 as MDHEN and CDR2 as SYDVKM. Receiving focal radiation plus CTLA-4 blockade with ipilimumab were patients who had chemo-refractory metastatic non-small-cell lung cancer. Overall study results and limits: Expansion in blood of tumor-derived TCR clones was seen after radiotherapy plus ipilimumab.

Method: immunoSEQ multiplex PCR; TCRdb's copy keeps in-frame clones and lacks some. The table has about 73,000 clones, roughly 91% seen once. About this clone: What it binds is unknown.

This specimen consisted of peripheral blood, obtained from a patient treated with radiotherapy plus ipilimumab. The chain uses TRBV28 and TRBJ1-5, with TRBD1 as a possible D gene (6 bases). The receptor was derived from a human donor with non-small cell lung cancer that progressed on radiotherapy plus ipilimumab. The CDR3 reads CASRQGGSNQPQHF. DNA for the CDR3: TGTGCCAGCAGACAAGGGGGGAGCAATCAGCCCCAGCATTTT.